The present entry profiles one T cell receptor beta chain with its context. The sample originates from a study of blood T cell repertoires in COVID-19. In the study overall: COVID-19 samples collected from the United States, Italy and Spain covered acute and convalescent phases. T cells, B-cell-depleted T cells, or PBMCs provided the cDNA or gDNA that served as material.

The CDR3 consists of 15 residues. Per the germline V gene, CDR1 is MNHEY and CDR2 is SVGAGI. Losses at the gene ends were 7 bases for V and 5 bases for J; bases not matched to a gene: 10. Original methodology: Using reference gene primer amplification, nucleated cell counts were estimated. Only in-frame clones appear in the TCRdb table, and some are missing; sequencing was by immunoSEQ multiplex PCR. The V and J calls and clone size come from that table; D and trimming were worked out from the DNA. Among approximately 60,000 clones, about 81% were seen once, and the ten largest hold about 15%. This TCR was recovered from a man of 80 years or more with acute or convalescent COVID-19. V and J are TRBV6-5 and TRBJ1-4; TRBD1 agrees at 7 bases. Sequenced: peripheral blood. The CDR3 loop reads CASTQTWGQNEKLFF. The CDR3 coding sequence is TGTGCCAGCACCCAAACATGGGGACAGAATGAAAAACTGTTTTTT.